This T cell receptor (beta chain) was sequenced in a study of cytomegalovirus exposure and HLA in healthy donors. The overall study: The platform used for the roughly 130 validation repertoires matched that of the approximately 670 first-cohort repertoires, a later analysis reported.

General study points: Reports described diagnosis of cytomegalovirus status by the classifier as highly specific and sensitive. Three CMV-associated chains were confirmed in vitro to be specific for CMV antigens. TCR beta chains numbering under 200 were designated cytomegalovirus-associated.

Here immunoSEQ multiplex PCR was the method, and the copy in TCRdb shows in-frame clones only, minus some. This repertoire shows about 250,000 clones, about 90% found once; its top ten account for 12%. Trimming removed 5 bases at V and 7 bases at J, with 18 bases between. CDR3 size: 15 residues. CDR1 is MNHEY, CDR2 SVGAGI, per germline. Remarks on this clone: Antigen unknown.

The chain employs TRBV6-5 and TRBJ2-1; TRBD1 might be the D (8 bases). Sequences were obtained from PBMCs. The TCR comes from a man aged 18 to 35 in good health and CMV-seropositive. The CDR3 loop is CASSPGQGGANEQFF. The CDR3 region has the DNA TGTGCCAGCAGTCCCGGACAGGGAGGGGCGAATGAGCAGTTCTTC.